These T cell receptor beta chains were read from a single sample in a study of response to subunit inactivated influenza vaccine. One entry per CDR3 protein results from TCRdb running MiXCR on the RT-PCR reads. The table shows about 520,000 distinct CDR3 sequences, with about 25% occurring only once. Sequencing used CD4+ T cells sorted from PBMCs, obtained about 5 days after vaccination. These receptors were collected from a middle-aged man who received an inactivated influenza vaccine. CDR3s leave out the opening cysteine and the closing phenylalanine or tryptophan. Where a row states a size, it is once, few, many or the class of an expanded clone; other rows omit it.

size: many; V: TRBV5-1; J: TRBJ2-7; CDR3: ASSLSSGRTYEQY
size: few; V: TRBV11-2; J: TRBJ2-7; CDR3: ASSAQPGQGNYEQY
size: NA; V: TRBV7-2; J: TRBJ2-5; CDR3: ASSINRGGQETQY
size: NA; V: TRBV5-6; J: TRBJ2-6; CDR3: ASSLVGTAGANVLT
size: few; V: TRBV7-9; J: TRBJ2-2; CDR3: ASSLSNTNTGELF
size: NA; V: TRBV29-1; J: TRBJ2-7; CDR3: SVSGDSYEQY
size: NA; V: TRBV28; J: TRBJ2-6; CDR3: ASRTGGAAGANVLT
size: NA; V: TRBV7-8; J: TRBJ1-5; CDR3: ASSGRPGQSSRFTNQPQH
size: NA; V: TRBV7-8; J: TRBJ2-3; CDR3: ASSSDSARTDTQY
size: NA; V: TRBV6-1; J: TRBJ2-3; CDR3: ASGDPTGGTDTQY
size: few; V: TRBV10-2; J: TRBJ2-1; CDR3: ASSEVRGTSGSNEQF
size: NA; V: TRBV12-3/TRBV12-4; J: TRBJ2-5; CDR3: ASSLGLAGLRYQETQY
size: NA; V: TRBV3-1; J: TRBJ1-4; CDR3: ASSATGVTNEKLF
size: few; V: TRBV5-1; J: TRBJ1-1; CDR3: ASSPGTGGHRNTEAF
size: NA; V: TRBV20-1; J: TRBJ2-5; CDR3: SAAHRETQY
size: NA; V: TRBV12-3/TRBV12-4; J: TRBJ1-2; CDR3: ASSLNRALFGYT
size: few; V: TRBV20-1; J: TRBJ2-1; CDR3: SAPQPHSGRARNEQF
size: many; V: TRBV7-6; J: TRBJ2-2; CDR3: ASSLFSGTSMAGELF
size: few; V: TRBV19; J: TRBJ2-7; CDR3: ASSMGTGDGYEQY
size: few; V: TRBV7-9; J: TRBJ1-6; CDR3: ASSFISGSHSPLH
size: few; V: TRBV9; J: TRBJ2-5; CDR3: ASSPTGIHQETQY
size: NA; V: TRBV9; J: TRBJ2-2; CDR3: ASSTHRGPGELF
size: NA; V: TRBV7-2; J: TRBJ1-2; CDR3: ASSLVVNRYGYT
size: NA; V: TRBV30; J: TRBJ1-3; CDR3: AWSVGQTSGNTIY
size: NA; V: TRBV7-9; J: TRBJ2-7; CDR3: ASSLGQAEGEQY
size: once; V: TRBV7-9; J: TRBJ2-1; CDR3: ASTIIGQGNNEQF
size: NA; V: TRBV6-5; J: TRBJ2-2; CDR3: ASSPSEAGELF
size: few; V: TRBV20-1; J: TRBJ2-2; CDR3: SARRTGGELF
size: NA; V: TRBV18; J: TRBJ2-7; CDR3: ASSPSTGGYEQY
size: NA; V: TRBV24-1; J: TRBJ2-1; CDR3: ATSDFKAVEQF
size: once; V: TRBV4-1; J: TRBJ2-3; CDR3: ASSHPGLAPRDTQY
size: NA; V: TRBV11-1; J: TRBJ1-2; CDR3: ASSSGDVGTRANYGYT
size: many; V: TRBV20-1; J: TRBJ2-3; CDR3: SALPYLSLTDTQY
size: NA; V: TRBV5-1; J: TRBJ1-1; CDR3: ASSLDPGVGNTEAF
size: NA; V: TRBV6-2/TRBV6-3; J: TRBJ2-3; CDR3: ASSSGLAGGATQY
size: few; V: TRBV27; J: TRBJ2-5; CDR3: ASSLAGGGVETQY
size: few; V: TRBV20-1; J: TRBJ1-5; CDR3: SARGGRAGQPQH
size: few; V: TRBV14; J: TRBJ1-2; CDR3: ASSPRQEGGYT
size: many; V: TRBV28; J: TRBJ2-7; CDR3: ASLTSGTYEQY
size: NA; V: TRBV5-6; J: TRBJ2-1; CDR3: ASSPSGTSGRNEQF
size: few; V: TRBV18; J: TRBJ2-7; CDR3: ASSPGRTGGYEQY
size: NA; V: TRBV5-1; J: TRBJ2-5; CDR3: ASSQTGALGETQY
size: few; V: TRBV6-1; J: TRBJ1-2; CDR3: ASSRMGGVDGYT
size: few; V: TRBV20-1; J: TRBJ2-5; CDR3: SAPSQETQY
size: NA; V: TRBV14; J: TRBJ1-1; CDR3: ASSHSKRNTEAF
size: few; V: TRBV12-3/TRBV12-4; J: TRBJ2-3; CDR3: ASRPTSGGPSQY
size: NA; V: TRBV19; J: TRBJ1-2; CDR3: ASSIDWTGDQDGYT
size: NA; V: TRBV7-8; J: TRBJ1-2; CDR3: ASSLGQGAWGYT
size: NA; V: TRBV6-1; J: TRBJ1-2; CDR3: ATLGQPYGYT
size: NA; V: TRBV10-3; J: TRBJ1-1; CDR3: AITDRVPITEAF
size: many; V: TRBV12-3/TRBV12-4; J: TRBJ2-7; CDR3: ASSLAGGTGAYEQY
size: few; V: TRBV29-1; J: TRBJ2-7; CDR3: SVEGYSRGQY